The clone carrying this T cell receptor beta chain was seen more than once but under ten times. The record originates from a study of blood T cell repertoires in COVID-19. V lost 3 bases and J lost 8, with 19 bases in between. Germline CDR1 MNHEY, CDR2 SMNVEV (reference sequence). There are 15 residues in the CDR3. Some clones are missing from TCRdb's copy, which holds only in-frame ones; the method was immunoSEQ multiplex PCR. The top ten clones hold over 4% of a sample with around 260,000 clones, 84% of them seen once. What was sequenced was PBMCs or T cells enriched from blood (not recorded which). V usage is TRBV27 and J usage is TRBJ1-2; tentative D call: TRBD1 (6 bases). This TCR was recovered from a man aged 30-40 years with acute COVID-19. The chain's CDR3 is CASSLSKRDILGYTF. Here the CDR3 DNA reads TGTGCCAGCAGTTTGTCCAAACGGGACATTTTGGGCTACACCTTC.